This TCR beta chain derives from a study of T cells in Graves' hyperthyroidism and ophthalmopathy. Template material for amplifying TCR beta CDR3 regions consisted of RNA transcripts. Primed by the HTBI set, a first-round RT-PCR was run on the TCR CDR3. In TCRdb, the multiplex PCR reads were re-called with MiXCR into one record per CDR3 protein. The table includes 500,000 to 550,000 distinct CDR3 sequences, roughly 20% detected once. Germline V gene sequence: CDR1 MNHEY, CDR2 SVGEGT. This CDR3 spans 15 amino acids. V gave up 8 bases and J gave up 0 bases, with 13 bases separating them. Patients were aged 18 to 65, had disease duration under 2 months, and had newly diagnosed hyperthyroidism.

The specimen sequenced was blood. The chain joins TRBV6-2 or TRBV6-3 to TRBJ2-2; weak D call: TRBD1 (6 bases). The sequence was collected from a man younger than 30 with Graves' hyperthyroidism. The CDR3 region has the DNA TGTGCCAGCGTTACCTGGACAGCGAACACCGGGGAGCTGTTTTTT. This encodes CASVTWTANTGELFF.